This T cell receptor beta chain was documented in a study of blood T cells in healthy people across ages. A second PCR of about 7 to 11 cycles used a sample-barcoded 5' primer and a J-beta primer mix. Each CDR3 protein is one row after TCRdb ran MiXCR on the 5' RACE reads. This table has approximately 900,000 distinct CDR3 sequences, 25% to 35% appearing once. Every participating donor contributed roughly 11 milliliters of peripheral blood through a draw. The CDR3 has 15 residues. Germline V gene sequence: CDR1 KGHSH, CDR2 LQKENI. V was clipped by 6 bases and J by 4 bases; unmatched bases: 9. These data are also associated with another study on T cells of mothers and their children. Per that paper: Three healthy Caucasian mothers and their six children were the donors.

The TCR sequence derives from a middle-aged woman in good health. This sequence joins TRBV18 and TRBJ2-7, with 10 bases that match TRBD1. The sequenced material came from blood. CDR3 sequence reads: CASSKTGTGEYEQYF. CDR3 DNA: TGTGCCAGCTCCAAAACCGGGACAGGGGAATACGAGCAGTACTTC.